This T cell receptor (beta chain) was observed in a study of blood T cells in healthy people across ages. Background on the study: Template-switching capture recovered about one barcoded beta molecule per two T cells.

Donors ranged from about 6 to 90 years old and were healthy Caucasians in Russia. Donors gave about 9.3 milliliters of peripheral blood apiece. Each sample gave at least 6.5 million isolated PBMCs. CDR3 length equals 12 residues. Germline-derived CDR1 and CDR2 are DFQATT and SNEGSKA (reference sequence). Combining a sample-barcoded 5' primer with a J-beta primer mix, a second PCR ran for roughly 7 to 12 cycles. Each CDR3 protein gets one entry after TCRdb re-called the 5' RACE reads with MiXCR. Of approximately 1.5 million distinct CDR3 sequences listed, under 55% are singletons. V gene TRBV20-1 combines with J gene TRBJ2-5; 7 bases align to TRBD1. The closer fit of TRBJ2-7 to the DNA end suggests the J call may be wrong. Input material: blood. The clonotype was recovered from a woman aged 18-29 years in good health. CDR3 sequence: CTTAGGPYEQYF. The CDR3, as DNA: TGCACTACTGCAGGGGGACCCTACGAGCAGTACTTC.